These 3 T cell receptor beta chains originate from one sample sequenced in a study of T-cell memory formation after mild COVID-19. TCRdb ran MiXCR on the 5' RACE reads and lists one entry per CDR3 protein. The sample includes 450,000 to 700,000 distinct CDR3 sequences, about 20% of them seen just once. Sequencing was done on a sample of PBMCs or a T cell subset sorted from them (not recorded which). The source is an adult woman who had mild COVID-19 (a few samples of this study predate the infection). Cell type and time point are not known.

The chain carries TRBV5-6 and TRBJ2-1; TRBD2 matches at 9 bases. The germline CDR1 and CDR2 sequences are SGHDT and YYEEEE. The trim removed 1 base at V and 12 bases at J, leaving 8 bases unmatched. There are 14 residues in the CDR3. This chain's CDR3 is CASSLTSGYLGQFF. The CDR3 DNA is TGTGCCAGCAGCTTGACTAGCGGGTATCTGGGGCAGTTCTTC. The whole variable domain, remainder taken from reference TRBV5-6 and TRBJ2-1, is DAGVTQSPTHLIKTRGQQVTLRCSPKSGHDTVSWYQQALGQGPQFIFQYYEEEERQRGNFPDRFSGHQFPNYSSELNVNALLLGDSALYLCASSLTSGYLGQFFGPGTRLTVL.

V usage is TRBV7-6 and J usage is TRBJ1-5; D is uncertain. From germline, CDR1 is SGHVS and CDR2 FNYEAQ. With 6 bases removed from V and 5 bases from J, the gap between germline ends came to 8 bases. This CDR3 has 12 residues. As DNA, the CDR3 is TGTGCCAGCAGTTCTTTCGATCAGCCCCAGCATTTT. Translating gives CASSSFDQPQHF.

This clonotype was seen a single time. This sequence joins TRBV20-1 and TRBJ2-1; D gene unclear. Germline assignment: CDR1 DFQATT and CDR2 SNEGSKA (reference sequence). CDR3 length: 11 amino acids. V gave up 5 bases and J gave up 5 bases, with 7 bases separating them. The CDR3 sequence is CSAFQDNEQFF. In DNA form, the CDR3 reads TGCAGTGCTTTTCAGGACAATGAGCAGTTCTTC.